These T cell receptor beta chains were read from a single sample in a study of shared clonotypes between healthy human individuals. Method: immunoSEQ multiplex PCR; TCRdb's copy keeps in-frame clones and lacks some. The sample holds more than 900,000 clones; about 84% are singletons and the top ten take roughly 0.57%. Sequencing was carried out using memory CD4+ T cells from PBMCs. These receptor sequences come from a man aged 18-30 years in good health. Some clones in this sample may be carry-over from other donors' samples. CDR3s include the opening cysteine and the closing phenylalanine or tryptophan. A D gene is named only where the DNA matches it firmly. Some rows have no size entry. The others give once, few or many, or a class for an expanded clone.

NA	TRBJ1-2	TRBD1	TRBV5-5	TGTGCCACCAGTGGACAGGGCCTCGAGGGCTACACCTTC	CATSGQGLEGYTF
NA	TRBJ1-2	NA	TRBV9	TGTGCCAGCAGCGTATCCCCCAAGGATGGCTACACCTTC	CASSVSPKDGYTF
few	TRBJ2-7	TRBD2	TRBV4-1	TGCGCCAGCAGCCAAGGGGCGGCTAGCGGATATTACGAGCAGTACTTC	CASSQGAASGYYEQYF
NA	TRBJ2-1	NA	TRBV6-5	TGTGCCAGCAGACGTTCGGTAGGTTCCTACAATGAGCAGTTCTTC	CASRRSVGSYNEQFF
NA	TRBJ1-2	TRBD1	TRBV28	TGTGCCAGCAGTTTAACAGACAGGGGAAGAGGCTACACCTTC	CASSLTDRGRGYTF
NA	TRBJ1-2	NA	TRBV5-6	TGTGCCAGCAGCTTGGCCGGGACAAGGTATGGCTACACCTTC	CASSLAGTRYGYTF
few	TRBJ1-4	NA	TRBV5-3	TGTGCCAGAAGCTTGGACCGACATTTTGAAGAAAAACTGTTTTTT	CARSLDRHFEEKLFF
NA	TRBJ2-3	TRBD2	TRBV28	TGTGCCAGCAACGAAGTTTTCGGGACTAGCGGGAGTTATACGCAGTATTTT	CASNEVFGTSGSYTQYF
NA	TRBJ2-1	TRBD2	TRBV7-9	TGTGCCAGCAGCTTAGCGAGGGCTAGCGGACACAATGAGCAGTTCTTC	CASSLARASGHNEQFF
NA	TRBJ1-2	NA	TRBV5-6	TGTGCCAGCAGCCCCTTTTCGGCTGGCTACACCTTC	CASSPFSAGYTF